This T cell receptor (beta chain) stems from a study of blood T cell repertoires in COVID-19. Study information: The cDNA or gDNA used as material had been derived from T cells, B-cell-depleted T cells, or PBMCs.

Produced via immunoSEQ multiplex PCR; TCRdb's table is partial and in-frame only. Among about 68,000 clones listed, 91% were seen once. V lost 6 bases and J lost 5; bases outside the gene matches: 8. Germline V gene lookup returns CDR1 ENHRY and CDR2 SYGVKD. There are 15 residues in the CDR3. Sequenced material: peripheral blood. This rearrangement joins TRBV10-3 to TRBJ2-5; 11 bases align to TRBD2. The sequence derives from a man aged 40-49 years with COVID-19, enrolled during active disease. This CDR3 reads CAIRSSGGGTETQYF. The CDR3 DNA sequence: TGTGCCATCAGAAGTAGCGGGGGGGGTACGGAGACCCAGTACTTC.